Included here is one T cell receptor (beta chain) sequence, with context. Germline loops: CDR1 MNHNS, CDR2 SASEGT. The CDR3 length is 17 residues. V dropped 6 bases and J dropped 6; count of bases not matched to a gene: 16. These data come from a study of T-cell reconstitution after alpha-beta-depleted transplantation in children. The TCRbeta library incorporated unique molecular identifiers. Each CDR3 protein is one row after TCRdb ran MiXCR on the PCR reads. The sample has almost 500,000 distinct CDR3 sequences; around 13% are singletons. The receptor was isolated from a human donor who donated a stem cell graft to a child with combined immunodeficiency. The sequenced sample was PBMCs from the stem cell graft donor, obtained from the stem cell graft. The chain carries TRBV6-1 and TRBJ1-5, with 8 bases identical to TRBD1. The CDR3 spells CASRSGVFGDRRQPQHF. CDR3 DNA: TGTGCCAGCAGGAGTGGCGTTTTTGGGGACAGGCGTCAGCCCCAGCATTTT.